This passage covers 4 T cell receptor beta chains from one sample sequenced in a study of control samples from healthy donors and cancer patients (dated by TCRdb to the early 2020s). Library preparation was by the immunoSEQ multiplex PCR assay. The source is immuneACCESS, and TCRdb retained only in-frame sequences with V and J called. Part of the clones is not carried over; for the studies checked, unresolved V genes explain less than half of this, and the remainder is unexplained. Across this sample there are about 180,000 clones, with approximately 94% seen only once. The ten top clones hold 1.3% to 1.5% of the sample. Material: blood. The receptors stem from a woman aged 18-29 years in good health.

For the CDR3, the DNA is TGTGCCAGCAGCCCAAGACAGGGGGTGGACACCGGGGAGCTGTTTTTT. Protein sequence: CASSPRQGVDTGELFF. The rearrangement uses TRBV5-4 and TRBJ2-2, with TRBD1 matching over 9 bases. The CDR3 loop spans 16 amino acids. Germline V CDR1 and CDR2: SGHNT, YYREEE (reference sequence). Germline trimming cut 4 bases from V and 3 bases from J; bases unmatched to any gene: 7. The full variable domain, in which reference TRBV5-4 and TRBJ2-2 provide the parts outside the CDR3, is ETGVTQSPTHLIKTRGQQVTLRCSSQSGHNTVSWYQQALGQGPQFIFQYYREEENGRGNFPPRFSGLQFPNYSSELNVNALELDDSALYLCASSPRQGVDTGELFFGEGSRLTVL.

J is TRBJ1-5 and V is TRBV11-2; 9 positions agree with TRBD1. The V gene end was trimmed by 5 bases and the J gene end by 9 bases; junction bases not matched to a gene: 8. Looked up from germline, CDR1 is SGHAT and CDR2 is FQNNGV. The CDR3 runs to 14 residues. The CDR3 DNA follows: TGTGCCAGCAGCGACTACAGGGGGCGATGGCCCCAGCATTTT. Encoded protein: CASSDYRGRWPQHF.

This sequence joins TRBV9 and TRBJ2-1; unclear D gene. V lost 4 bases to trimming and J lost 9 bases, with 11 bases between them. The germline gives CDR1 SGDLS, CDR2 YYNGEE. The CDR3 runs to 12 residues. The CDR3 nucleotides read TGTGCCAGCAGCTCGGAAGGTCTTGAGCAGTTCTTC. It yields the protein CASSSEGLEQFF.

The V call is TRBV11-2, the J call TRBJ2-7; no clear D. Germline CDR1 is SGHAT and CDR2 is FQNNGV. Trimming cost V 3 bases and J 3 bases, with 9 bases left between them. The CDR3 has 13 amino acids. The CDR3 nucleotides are TGTGCCAGCAGCTTTGGTCCTAACTACGAGCAGTACTTC. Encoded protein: CASSFGPNYEQYF.